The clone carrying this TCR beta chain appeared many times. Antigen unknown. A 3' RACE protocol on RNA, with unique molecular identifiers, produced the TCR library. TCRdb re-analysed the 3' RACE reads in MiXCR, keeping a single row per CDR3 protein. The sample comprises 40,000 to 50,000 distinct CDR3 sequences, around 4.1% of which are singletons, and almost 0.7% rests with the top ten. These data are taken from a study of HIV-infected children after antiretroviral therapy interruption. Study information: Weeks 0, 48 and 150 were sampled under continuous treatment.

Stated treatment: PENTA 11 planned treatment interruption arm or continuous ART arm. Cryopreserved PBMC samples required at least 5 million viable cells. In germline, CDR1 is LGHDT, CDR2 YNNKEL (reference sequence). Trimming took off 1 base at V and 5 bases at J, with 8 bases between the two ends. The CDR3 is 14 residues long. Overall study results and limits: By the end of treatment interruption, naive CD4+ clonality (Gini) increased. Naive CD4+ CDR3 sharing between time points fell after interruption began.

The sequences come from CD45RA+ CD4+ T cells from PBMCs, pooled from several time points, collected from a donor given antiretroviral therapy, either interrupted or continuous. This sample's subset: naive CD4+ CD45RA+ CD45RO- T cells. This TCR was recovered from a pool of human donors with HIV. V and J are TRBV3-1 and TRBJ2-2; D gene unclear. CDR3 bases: TGTGCCAGCAGCCAAGTCCCCCTGACCGGGGAGCTGTTTTTT. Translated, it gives CASSQVPLTGELFF.